This entry is about one TCR beta chain. This clone was picked up one time. The clone's antigen remains unknown. It has no much larger one-base neighbor in the sample; base qualities were not kept. This sample is part of a study of cytomegalovirus exposure and HLA in healthy donors (TCRdb year 2017). Regarding the study in general: An earlier analysis of several hundred of the donors reported about 250 Gb of sequence data and around 120 million unique TCR beta sequences from 150 million to 200 million T cells. The number of typed donors differed by locus: about 620-640 for A, B, C, DRB1 and DQB1; roughly 510 for DQA1; some 590 for DPA1; and about 450 for DPB1. Across approximately 420 genotyped donors of the cohort, an average of roughly 230,000 unique TCR beta nucleotide sequences per donor were sequenced, and roughly 17% of those sequences were non-productive. The study combined high-throughput TCR immunosequencing, statistical association of individual TCRs with disease status, and machine learning to predict cytomegalovirus infection status. Along with the approximately 600-subject first cohort, a separate validation cohort of over a hundred different subjects was used. To decide whether each TCR beta V gene segment behaved as functional or pseudogenic, an earlier analysis of 587 of the donors relied on high-throughput TCR beta sequencing. The study was designed to test whether signatures of past pathogen exposure could be identified by cataloging public T cell receptors. To study patterns of TCR occurrence, a later analysis re-analyzed previously published TCR beta repertoires from around 670 donors and added high-resolution HLA genotyping. The study used immunosequencing to profile the T cell repertoires of approximately 630 subjects and linked those repertoires to cytomegalovirus serostatus. The genetic ancestry cluster associated with self-reported Caucasian donors included over 65% of the roughly 390 genotyped donors. Alongside the repertoire data, information on donor age, sex, ethnicity and CMV serostatus was compiled. Rather than using new phenotypic data, the later analysis identified candidate immune exposures from TCR beta sequences and from how often those sequences occurred across donors. Genome-wide SNP genotypes for about 60% of the 666 donors were used in a later genetic analysis, which treated that subset as a discovery cohort. Both class I and class II loci were covered by HLA typing, at four-digit resolution. Roughly 300 gigabases of sequencing data and 70 million to 95 million unique TCR sequences made up an early release that covered approximately 620 HLA-typed donors. All discovery cohort repertoires had been generated using a single sequencing platform. Five DR-DQ haplotypes were handled as single units for association and clustering, since linkage in the cohort was strong. Points the paper makes about the study in general: Sequencing depth was assumed to be roughly uniform across donors in the presence/absence analyses, though that assumption may not hold. Linkage disequilibrium might explain the correlated functional status among segregating V segments, but an unknown experimental factor could not be excluded. Assigning TCR associations to individual alleles was difficult when HLA alleles, especially DR and DQ, strongly co-occurred. This cohort had only TCR beta chains sequenced, and the lack of alpha or paired-chain data limited which features could be detected. In a later analysis, the rate of TCR association differed among HLA loci, with DRB1 alleles having the most associated TCRs and HLA-C alleles having the fewest. In a later genetic analysis, a missense DCLRE1C variant was associated with V-gene and J-gene trimming of TCR beta chains, and the association was replicated in an independent cohort. Because counts were too low, some 16 rarely observed V segments, including chromosome 9 orphons, were excluded from the earlier analysis of several hundred of the donors. Because some donors lacked HLA typing at each locus, the association tests relied only on the typed subset. The authors suggested that the approach could potentially be extended to other disease states and immunological phenotypes. The 87-base-pair reads could not distinguish some IMGT-functional V segments, including TRBV6-2 and TRBV6-3, so those segments were excluded. The study listed approximately 160 TCR beta chains as associated with cytomegalovirus. In both the original and validation cohorts, the classifier was reported to diagnose cytomegalovirus status with high specificity and sensitivity. In a later analysis, most CMV-associated TCR beta chains were found to appear HLA-restricted, with HLA associations seemingly driven largely by CMV exposure. In a later genetic analysis, fewer N-insertions in productive TCRs were reported among donors in an Asian-associated ancestry cluster than the roughly 700-donor mean. Specific HLA alleles were associated with about 17,000 TCR beta sequences at a false discovery rate of 0.05 in a later analysis. The only immune exposure information available for the cohort was CMV serostatus. In a later analysis, HLA-associated TCR beta chains were found to be more clonally expanded and to have lower generation probabilities than equally common non-associated chains. In an earlier analysis of approximately 590 of the donors, most TCR beta V segments were observed in productive rearrangements about 90% or about 30% of the time, broadly matching IMGT annotations. Most TCR sequences were seen in very few donors, while some public TCRs were found in many individuals. A cluster of highly shared sequence variants was judged likely to represent a technical artifact of the sequencing pipeline. According to a later analysis, parvovirus B19, influenza, CMV and Epstein-Barr virus appeared linked to several top co-occurrence clusters. A further reported finding was that TCR beta sequences accurately predicted the HLA-A and HLA-B alleles for most subjects in the first cohort. A few of the identified cytomegalovirus-associated TCR beta chains were confirmed in vitro to be specific for cytomegalovirus antigens.

To prepare the library, the immunoSEQ multiplex PCR assay was applied. For the multiplex PCR, a mixture combining 60 forward primers for TCR Vbeta segments and 13 reverse primers for TCR Jbeta segments was used. The CDR3 region of rearranged TCR beta genes was amplified from genomic DNA by a multiplex PCR assay. The amplified TCR beta libraries were sequenced on the Illumina HiSeq System as 87-base-pair reads. The paper's data handling went like this. A later analysis tallied roughly 78 million unique TCR beta chains across the 666 repertoires, and approximately 12 million of those chains were shared by two or more donors. Raw reads were error-corrected and collapsed into unique sequences by a nearest-neighbor algorithm in which closely related sequences were merged to remove PCR and sequencing errors. V, D and J gene segments were assigned by aligning CDR3 sequences to IMGT reference sequences. For a sequence to be retained, at least a six-nucleotide match to both a V gene segment and a J gene segment was required. Rearrangements were called productive when the CDR3 lacked stop codons and stayed in frame with V and J; all others were non-productive. CDR3 was defined by IMGT convention, running from the second conserved V-encoded cysteine to the conserved J-encoded phenylalanine. The earlier analysis of about 560 of the donors excluded any sequence lacking an unambiguous match to a single V gene segment. An earlier analysis of several hundred of the donors called V segments functional above 56.7% productive rearrangements and segregating when the between-donor standard deviation exceeded 5%. To diagnose cytomegalovirus status from the catalog of TCR beta chain sequences, a statistical classification framework was built. V and J gene assignment, in a later analysis, came from comparing TCR nucleotide sequences with IMGT/GENE-DB human TR gene sequences. In a later analysis, CDR3 sequences and most-parsimonious VDJ recombination scenarios were assigned using the TCRdist pipeline. In a later analysis, each TCR beta chain was defined by its CDR3 amino acid sequence together with its V-gene family, and reads lacking a unique V-gene family were excluded. As a way to deal with suspected cross-contamination and a sequencing artifact, a later analysis dropped 450 to 600 nucleotide sequences that were highly shared and had low generation probability. A later analysis calculated a clonal expansion index for each public chain from normalized within-repertoire ranks of inferred template counts. In a later analysis, generation probabilities were computed with a VDJ recombination model fitted to out-of-frame rearrangements, and the resulting probabilities were checked against IGoR. A later analysis scored TCR-TCR, TCR-HLA and TCR-CMV co-occurrence with hypergeometric tests, applying a repertoire-size bias correction to TCR pairs. To estimate false discovery rates, a later analysis permuted the HLA or CMV assignments 20 times. A later analysis grouped co-occurring TCRs with DBSCAN, adding TCRdist sequence similarity when clustering within HLA-allele-positive subsets. Repertoires with fewer than 30,000 or more than 120,000 public chains, plus five repertoires with anomalous nucleotide sharing, were excluded from co-occurrence clustering. TCRdb re-hosts the immuneACCESS table, in-frame sequences only. Its copies lack some clones; in the studies checked, an unresolved V gene accounts for under half of them, and the cause for the rest is not known. V and J calls and clone size are copied from that table; D and trimming were computed from the DNA. Here the sample has approximately 160,000 clones; 70% to 80% occur a single time. 9.5% to 10% of the sample is taken by the ten largest.

Trimming removed 2 bases from V and 3 bases from J; the gene matches leave 1 base unexplained. The CDR3 has 15 amino acids, counting the end cysteine and phenylalanine. Only the CDR3 DNA is retained, 45 bases long and in frame from the first base. Sequences SNHLY (CDR1) and FYNNEI (CDR2) are obtained from the germline V gene. The cohort consisted of approximately 690 healthy bone marrow donors. Cohort members were all nominally healthy when sampled, although unrecorded immune exposures were likely present. The donor was CMV seropositive and belonged to the group of more than 250 seropositive cohort members. Each donor provided a peripheral blood sample, and peripheral blood mononuclear cells were used for TCR beta sequencing. Genomic DNA extraction from the blood cell samples was performed with the Qiagen DNeasy Blood Extraction Kit.

This clonotype was sampled from a man younger than 30 in good health and CMV-seropositive. The sequencing input was PBMCs. The chain is encoded by TRBV2 joined to TRBJ2-1; 10 central bases correspond to TRBD1. Here is the DNA: TGTGCCAGCAGTGAATGGACAGGGGGCTACAATGAGCAGTTCTTC. It codes for CASSEWTGGYNEQFF.